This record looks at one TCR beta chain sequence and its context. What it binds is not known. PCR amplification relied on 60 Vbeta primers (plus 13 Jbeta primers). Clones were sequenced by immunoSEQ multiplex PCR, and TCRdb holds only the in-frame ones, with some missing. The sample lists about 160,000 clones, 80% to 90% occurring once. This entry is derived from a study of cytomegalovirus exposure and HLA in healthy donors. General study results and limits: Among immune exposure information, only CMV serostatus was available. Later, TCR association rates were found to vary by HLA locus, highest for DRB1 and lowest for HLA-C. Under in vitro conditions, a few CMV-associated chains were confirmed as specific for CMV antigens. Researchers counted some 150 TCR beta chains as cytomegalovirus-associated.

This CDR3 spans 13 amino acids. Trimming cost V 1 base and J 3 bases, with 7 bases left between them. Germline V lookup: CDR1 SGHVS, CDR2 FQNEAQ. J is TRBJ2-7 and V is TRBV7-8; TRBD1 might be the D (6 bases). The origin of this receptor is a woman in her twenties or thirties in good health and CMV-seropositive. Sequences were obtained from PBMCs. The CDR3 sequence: CASSLDRVYEQYF. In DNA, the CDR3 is TGTGCCAGCAGCTTAGACAGGGTCTACGAGCAGTACTTC.